These T cell receptor beta chains were read from a single sample in a study of blood T cell repertoires in COVID-19. The table came from immunoSEQ multiplex PCR; TCRdb's copy has only in-frame clones and leaves some out. The repertoire consists of 150,000 to 200,000 clones, with around nine tenths occurring once and the leading ten covering roughly 2.5%. Material: peripheral blood. The receptors here all came from a woman at least 80 years old with COVID-19, enrolled during active disease. CDR3s include the opening cysteine and the closing phenylalanine or tryptophan. D genes are given only for firm matches. Rows may omit the clone size; those that give it use once, few, many or a size class.

clone size	V gene	J gene	D gene	CDR3 protein	CDR3 DNA
-	TRBV27	TRBJ1-5	TRBD1	CASSSAGGQPQHF	TGTGCCAGCAGTAGCGCAGGGGGTCAGCCCCAGCATTTT
-	TRBV6-1	TRBJ1-5	-	CASSDRQAYSNQPQHF	TGTGCCAGCAGTGATCGCCAGGCCTATAGCAATCAGCCCCAGCATTTT
-	TRBV29-1	TRBJ2-1	TRBD1	CSGRGTGTYNEQFF	TGCAGCGGGCGTGGGACAGGTACTTACAATGAGCAGTTCTTC
once	TRBV5-4	TRBJ1-3	-	CASSLRPGAGGNTIYF	TGTGCCAGCAGCTTGCGGCCAGGGGCCGGAGGAAACACCATATATTTT
-	TRBV5-5	TRBJ1-2	TRBD1	CASTEGGTGVGGYTF	TGTGCCAGCACCGAGGGTGGGACAGGTGTAGGCGGCTACACCTTC
-	TRBV4-3	TRBJ1-2	-	CASSQLRLANYGYTF	TGCGCCAGCAGCCAATTAAGACTGGCGAACTATGGCTACACCTTC
-	TRBV3-1/TRBV3-2	TRBJ1-5	-	CASSHSTGIREPQHF	TGTGCCAGCAGCCATTCTACAGGGATTAGGGAGCCCCAGCATTTT
-	TRBV3-1/TRBV3-2	TRBJ2-1	-	CASSQGRGLYNEQFF	TGTGCCAGCAGCCAGGGCCGAGGACTCTACAATGAGCAGTTCTTC
-	TRBV7-2	TRBJ2-3	TRBD2	CASSLAPSGNTDTQYF	TGTGCCAGCAGCTTAGCGCCTAGCGGGAACACAGATACGCAGTATTTT
-	TRBV7-2	TRBJ2-1	TRBD1	CASSLAGTEYNEQFF	TGTGCCAGCAGCTTAGCTGGGACAGAATACAATGAGCAGTTCTTC
-	TRBV19	TRBJ1-2	-	CAISRGLNYGYTF	TGTGCCATCTCCAGGGGATTAAACTATGGCTACACCTTC
-	TRBV18	TRBJ2-1	-	CASSPQGDEQFF	TGTGCCAGCTCACCCCAGGGCGATGAGCAGTTCTTC
-	TRBV7-3	TRBJ2-6	TRBD2	CASSLAGLGGSGANVLTF	TGTGCCAGCAGTCTAGCGGGACTGGGGGGCTCTGGGGCCAACGTCCTGACTTTC
-	TRBV30	TRBJ1-2	-	CAWRKGADGYTF	TGTGCCTGGAGAAAAGGGGCGGATGGCTACACCTTC
-	TRBV12-3/TRBV12-4	TRBJ2-5	-	CASSQGEAETQYF	TGTGCCAGCAGTCAGGGGGAGGCAGAGACCCAGTACTTC
-	TRBV5-1	TRBJ1-4	-	CASSLQGTNEKLFF	TGCGCCAGCAGCCTACAGGGAACTAATGAAAAACTGTTTTTT
-	TRBV5-4	TRBJ2-2	-	CASSLGTGTGFTGELFF	TGTGCCAGCAGCTTGGGCACCGGGACTGGATTCACCGGGGAGCTGTTTTTT